The 19 T cell receptor beta chains below all came from one sample that was sequenced in a study of molecular identifiers for immune sequencing clone quantification. From the PCR reads, TCRdb called clonotypes with MiXCR, one entry per CDR3 protein. The sample holds fewer than 25,000 distinct CDR3 sequences, under 20% seen once. The sample consisted of naive CD8+ T cells from blood, with Jurkat cell RNA spiked in. Subset defined: FACS-sorted CD8+CD4-CCR7+CD45RA+ naive T cells. The receptors were gathered from a human donor in good health. Some libraries in this study had Jurkat cell RNA spiked in.

This clonotype was seen only a few times. The chain recombines TRBV20-1 with TRBJ2-5, with D possibly TRBD1 on 6 matching bases. V was trimmed by 5 bases and J by 5 bases, leaving 30 bases between them. Germline CDR1 and CDR2: DFQATT and SNEGSKA (reference sequence). CDR3 length equals 18 residues. CDR3 protein: CSALPRDTLQLVGETQYF. The CDR3 region has the DNA TGCAGTGCTTTACCGAGGGACACCTTACAACTCGTCGGGGAGACCCAGTACTTC.

This clonotype was detected ten times or more. This rearrangement joins TRBV5-1 to TRBJ2-3, with 7 bases matching TRBD1. Germline lookup yields CDR1 SGHRS and CDR2 YFSETQ. The CDR3 contains 17 residues. The J segment lost 4 bases and the V segment lost 1 base, leaving 12 bases of the junction unmatched. CDR3 nucleotides: TGCGCCAGCAGCTTGACGAGGGGGCCTTTTTCATCAGATACGCAGTATTTT. Its protein product is CASSLTRGPFSSDTQYF.

This clonotype showed up many times. The chain joins TRBV20-1 to TRBJ2-7; D is undetermined. V was shortened by 6 bases and J by 5 bases, with 11 bases between the two germline ends. The CDR3 extends over 11 amino acids. Germline V gene sequence: CDR1 DFQATT, CDR2 SNEGSKA (reference sequence). CDR3 sequence: CSAQAGNEQYF. Here the CDR3 DNA reads TGCAGTGCGCAGGCAGGAAACGAGCAGTACTTC.

This clonotype was observed at least ten times. The chain carries TRBV6-2 or TRBV6-3 and TRBJ1-5; a possible D gene is TRBD1 (5 bases). There are 14 residues in the CDR3. V was pared by 7 bases and J by 2 bases, with 12 bases between. Looked up from germline, CDR1 is MNHEY and CDR2 is SVGEGT. The CDR3 sequence is CASNIWGGNQPQHF. DNA for the CDR3: TGTGCCAGCAACATATGGGGGGGCAATCAGCCCCAGCATTTT.

This clonotype occurred many times. The chain combines TRBV28 with TRBJ2-7; possible D gene TRBD2, 5 bases. Germline V gene lookup returns CDR1 MDHEN and CDR2 SYDVKM. With 1 base removed from V and 2 bases from J, the gap between germline ends came to 12 bases. The CDR3 is made up of 15 amino acids. CDR3 DNA sequence: TGTGCCAGCAGTTTATTTGAGGGAAGTGCCTACGAGCAGTACTTC. Protein: CASSLFEGSAYEQYF.

This clonotype was counted at least ten times. DNA of the CDR3: TGTGCCAGCAGTTCTCACAGGGTCTCTCAACCTAATGAAAAACTGTTTTTT. Translating gives CASSSHRVSQPNEKLFF. V gene TRBV27 combines with J gene TRBJ1-4; D possibly corresponds to TRBD1 (6 bases). The V and J ends lost 4 bases and 3 bases respectively, with 18 bases between them. Germline V gene sequence: CDR1 MNHEY, CDR2 SMNVEV (reference sequence). The CDR3 is 17 residues long. Full variable domain (outside the CDR3, taken from reference TRBV27 and TRBJ1-4): EAQVTQNPRYLITVTGKKLTVTCSQNMNHEYMSWYRQDPGLGLRQIYYSMNVEVTDKGDVPEGYKVSRKEKRNFPLILESPSPNQTSLYFCASSSHRVSQPNEKLFFGSGTQLSVL.

There are many counts of this clonotype. The chain uses TRBV27 and TRBJ2-7, with 7 bases matching TRBD1. Germline CDR1 is MNHEY and CDR2 is SMNVEV (reference sequence). CDR3 length equals 14 residues. V trimming: 3 bases; J trimming: 0 bases; junction bases outside the gene matches: 2. The chain's CDR3 is CASSLRGPSYEQYF. For the CDR3, the DNA is TGTGCCAGCAGTTTGAGGGGGCCCTCCTACGAGCAGTACTTC.

As to this clonotype: This could be a read error, since a much larger clone is one nucleotide away. The CDR3 coding sequence is TGTGCCAGCAGCCCGGATGGTGACTACGAGCGGTACTTC. Amino acids: CASSPDGDYERYF. V gene TRBV5-4 combines with J gene TRBJ2-7, with a tentative D call TRBD2 (5 bases). From germline, CDR1 is SGHNT and CDR2 YYREEE (reference sequence). There are 13 residues in the CDR3.

Many counts were recorded for this clonotype. The rearrangement joins TRBV20-1 to TRBJ2-5; perhaps D is TRBD1 or TRBD2 (5 bases each). Germline CDR1 is DFQATT and CDR2 is SNEGSKA (reference sequence). Trimming left V 5 bases short and J 2 bases short, with 15 bases between. CDR3 length: 14 amino acids. CDR3: CSAYRPGPQETQYF. The CDR3 DNA follows: TGCAGTGCTTACAGACCGGGACCGCAAGAGACCCAGTACTTC.

This clonotype was seen a handful of times. The genes are TRBV19 and TRBJ1-1; no reliable D call. The V and J ends lost 5 bases and 4 bases respectively, with 8 bases between them. The length of the CDR3 is 12 residues. Germline lookup yields CDR1 LNHDA and CDR2 SQIVND (reference sequence). The CDR3 DNA sequence: TGTGCCAGTAGTCCGGACGGCACTGAAGCTTTCTTT. Translated: CASSPDGTEAFF.

This clonotype was found many times. The J gene is TRBJ2-3, the V gene TRBV6-5; 9 nucleotides agree with TRBD2. V was clipped by 3 bases and J by 3 bases; unmatched bases: 7. CDR1 MNHEY and CDR2 SVGAGI come from the germline V gene. This CDR3 has 16 amino acids. DNA of the CDR3: TGTGCCAGCAGTTATTTGGCGGGAGGGGATACAGATACGCAGTATTTT. This translates into CASSYLAGGDTDTQYF.

On this clonotype itself: This may stem from a read error, because a much larger clone lies one nucleotide away. The chain uses TRBV2 and TRBJ1-3; D uncertain. The CDR3 is 14 residues long. Between the trimmed V and J ends, which lost 4 bases and 0 bases, there was a span of 7 bases. Per the germline V gene, CDR1 is SNHLY and CDR2 is FYNNEI. CDR3 protein: CASSAANSGNTIYF. The CDR3 region has the DNA TGTGCCAGCAGTGCCGCAAACTCTGGAAACACCATATATTTT. Based on the CDR3 plus reference TRBV2 and TRBJ1-3, the full variable domain is EPEVTQTPSHQVTQMGQEVILRCVPISNHLYFYWYRQILGQKVEFLVSFYNNEISEKSEIFDDQFSVERPDGSNFTLKIRSTKLEDSAMYFCASSAANSGNTIYFGEGSWLTVV.

About this clonotype: Given a much more abundant clone one base away, this may be a read error. The chain couples TRBV10-3 to TRBJ2-7; no definite D call. Germline V gene lookup returns CDR1 ENHRY and CDR2 SYGVKD. Trimming took 2 bases from V and 9 from J, leaving 8 bases between them. This CDR3 is 11 amino acids long. CDR3 residues: CAISEMNGQYF. As DNA, the CDR3 is TGTGCCATCAGTGAGATGAACGGGCAGTACTTC.

This clonotype showed up many times. This chain joins TRBV12-5 and TRBJ2-5; no definite D call. The CDR3 has 14 amino acids. CDR1 and CDR2 from the germline V gene are LGHNT and FRNRAP. Trimming stripped 2 bases from V and 1 base from J, with 8 bases between. Here the CDR3 reads CASGLRSAQETQYF. CDR3 coding DNA: TGTGCTAGTGGTTTGCGGTCAGCCCAAGAGACCCAGTACTTC.

This rearrangement joins TRBV7-9 to TRBJ1-5; a possible D gene is TRBD1 (5 bases). CDR1 and CDR2 from the germline V gene are SEHNR and FQNEAQ (reference sequence). The V end was cut by 6 bases, the J end by 2 bases, with 14 bases between. The CDR3 runs 15 residues. The CDR3 region has the DNA TGTGCCAGCAGTACCACAGGAGCGGGCAATCAGCCCCAGCATTTT. Protein: CASSTTGAGNQPQHF.

About this clonotype itself: This may stem from a read error, because a much larger clone lies one nucleotide away. The gene calls are TRBV7-2 and TRBJ2-1; D possibly corresponds to TRBD1 (5 bases). The V gene's germline CDR1 is SGHTA and CDR2 FQGNSA. The CDR3 runs 15 residues. As DNA, the CDR3 is TGTGCCAGCAGCTTAGGGGGCGCGGCCTACAGTGAGCAGTTCTTC. Protein sequence: CASSLGGAAYSEQFF.

This clonotype appeared many times. The chain has TRBV12-3 or TRBV12-4 and TRBJ2-5; tentatively, D is TRBD1 or TRBD2 (6 bases each). V was clipped by 8 bases and J by 1 base, with 8 bases between them. There are 12 residues in the CDR3. The DNA of the CDR3 is TGTGCCAGCCGGGGGCTCCAAGAGACCCAGTACTTC. This encodes CASRGLQETQYF.

This clonotype was observed many times. The chain links TRBV7-9 to TRBJ2-5; 8 bases are a match to TRBD2. Trimming at V came to 2 bases and at J to 1 base, leaving 6 bases not matched to a gene. This CDR3 contains 16 residues. From germline, CDR1 is SEHNR and CDR2 FQNEAQ (reference sequence). As DNA, the CDR3 is TGTGCCAGCAGCTTATTTGTGGGGACTAGCCAAGAGACCCAGTACTTC. It is translated as CASSLFVGTSQETQYF.

This clonotype appeared many times. V usage is TRBV28 and J usage is TRBJ2-7; D perhaps matches TRBD1 (5 bases). Looked up from germline, CDR1 is MDHEN and CDR2 is SYDVKM. The V end was cut by 3 bases, the J end by 3 bases, with 12 bases between. CDR3 size: 14 residues. CDR3 in amino acids: CASSLGRRGYEQYF. The DNA for the CDR3 is TGTGCCAGCAGTTTGGGGCGTAGGGGCTACGAGCAGTACTTC.